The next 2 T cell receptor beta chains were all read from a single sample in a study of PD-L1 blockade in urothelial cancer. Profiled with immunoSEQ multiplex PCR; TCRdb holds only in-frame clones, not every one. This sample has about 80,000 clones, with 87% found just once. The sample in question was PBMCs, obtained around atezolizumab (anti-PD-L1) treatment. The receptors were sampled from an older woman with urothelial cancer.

CDR3 region: CAIRSSSDLSYNEQFF. CDR3 DNA: TGTGCCATACGATCTAGCTCGGACTTATCCTACAATGAGCAGTTCTTC. The V and J genes are TRBV10-3 and TRBJ2-1; D may be TRBD2 (5 bases). Trimming cost V 9 bases and J 1 base, with 19 bases left between them. The germline CDR1 and CDR2 sequences are ENHRY and SYGVKD. The CDR3 totals 16 residues.

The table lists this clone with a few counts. The CDR3 coding sequence is TGCGCCAGCAGCTTGGCGGGGAACAATGAGCAGTTCTTC. As protein: CASSLAGNNEQFF. The rearrangement links TRBV5-1 to TRBJ2-1, with D possibly TRBD2 on 5 matching bases. V was trimmed by 0 bases and J by 5 bases, leaving 6 bases between them. CDR1 is SGHRS and CDR2 is YFSETQ in the germline V gene. The CDR3 is 13 residues long.